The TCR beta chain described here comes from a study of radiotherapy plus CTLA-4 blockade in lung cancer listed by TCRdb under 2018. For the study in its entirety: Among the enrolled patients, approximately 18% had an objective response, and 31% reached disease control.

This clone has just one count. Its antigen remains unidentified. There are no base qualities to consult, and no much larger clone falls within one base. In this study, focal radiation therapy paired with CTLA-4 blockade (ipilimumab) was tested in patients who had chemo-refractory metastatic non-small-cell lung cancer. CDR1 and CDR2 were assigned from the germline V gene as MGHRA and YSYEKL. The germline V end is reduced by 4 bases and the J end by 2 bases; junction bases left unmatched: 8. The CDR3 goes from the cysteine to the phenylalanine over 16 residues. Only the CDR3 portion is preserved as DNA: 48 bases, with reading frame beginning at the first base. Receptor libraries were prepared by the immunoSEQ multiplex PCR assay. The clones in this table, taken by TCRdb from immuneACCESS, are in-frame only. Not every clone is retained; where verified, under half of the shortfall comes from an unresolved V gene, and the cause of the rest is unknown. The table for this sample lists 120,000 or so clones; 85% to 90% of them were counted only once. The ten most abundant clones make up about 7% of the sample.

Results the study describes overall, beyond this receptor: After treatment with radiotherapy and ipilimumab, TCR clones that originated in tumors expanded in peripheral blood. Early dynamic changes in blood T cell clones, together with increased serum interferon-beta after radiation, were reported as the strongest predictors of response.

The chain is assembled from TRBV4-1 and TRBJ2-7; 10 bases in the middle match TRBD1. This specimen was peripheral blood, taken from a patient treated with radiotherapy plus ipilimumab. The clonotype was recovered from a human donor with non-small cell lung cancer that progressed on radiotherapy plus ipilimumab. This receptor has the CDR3 CASSRGGQGQTYEQYF. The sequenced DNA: TGCGCCAGCAGCCGAGGGGGACAGGGGCAAACCTACGAGCAGTACTTC.